This paragraph covers one T cell receptor (beta chain) sequence. The data belong to a study of cytomegalovirus exposure and HLA in healthy donors. The PCR had 60 Vbeta and 13 Jbeta primers. The protocol was immunoSEQ multiplex PCR, while the TCRdb copy is restricted to in-frame clones and leaves out a portion. This table holds about 160,000 clones, around 85% found once. CDR1 and CDR2 from the germline V gene are MNHEY and SVGAGI. There are 14 residues in the CDR3. V lost 7 bases and J lost 5, with 17 bases in between. The chain recombines TRBV6-5 with TRBJ1-1, with D possibly TRBD1 on 6 matching bases. The receptor comes from a boy aged 2-9 years in good health and CMV-seronegative. Sequencing was performed on PBMCs. CDR3 in DNA: TGTGCCAGCACTGCACAGGGCCTAGGGACTGAAGCTTTCTTT. It codes for CASTAQGLGTEAFF.